This TCR beta chain derives from a study of identical twins. Whole-study findings and limits: Reduced insertions were recorded for abundant cord blood beta clonotypes, with no such pattern in memory repertoires. Sequences that were out-of-frame, alpha and twin-shared displayed an excess of low generation probability.

It was template switching that added a universal primer site, and there were unique molecular identifiers on the cDNA. Each CDR3 protein gets one entry after TCRdb re-called the 5' RACE reads with MiXCR. The data contain 700,000 to 950,000 distinct CDR3 sequences, roughly 12% of them singletons. In this sample, this clonotype turned up many times. The antigen is not known. The CDR3 spans 15 residues. After removal of 6 bases from V and 3 bases from J, the junction contained 4 bases not matched to a gene. The sample was also linked to a second study, of yellow fever vaccine responses in identical twins.

The sequence was obtained from a woman aged 18-29 years in good health. Sample: PBMCs. The chain joins TRBV12-3 or TRBV12-4 to TRBJ2-3, with 12 positions matching TRBD2. CDR3 DNA sequence: TGTGCCAGCAGCAAACTAGCGGGGGGTACAGATACGCAGTATTTT. It codes for CASSKLAGGTDTQYF.